This T cell receptor (beta chain) was retrieved from a study of shared clonotypes between healthy human individuals. Study observations and caveats: Rarefaction indicated that sorted-subset sequencing remained incomplete although depth was large. Only blood was sampled; tissue repertoires likely differ.

On this clone itself: The antigen is undetermined.

Replicate PCRs run on sorted subsets employed about 220 ng DNA, roughly 30,000 T cell genomes. The table came from immunoSEQ multiplex PCR; TCRdb's copy has only in-frame clones and leaves some out. The data contain approximately 2,000,000 clones, approximately 90% of them singletons. The germline V gene encodes CDR1 SGHAT and CDR2 FQNNGV. The CDR3 has 13 amino acids. Trimming took 3 bases from V and 0 from J, leaving 5 bases between them. CD4+ cells were split into CD45RA+ naive and CD45RA-negative memory subsets. The sample was naive CD4+ T cells from PBMCs. Subset reported: CD45RA+ positively selected. The sequence was collected from a man aged 18 to 30 in good health. Some clones in this sample may be carry-over from other donors' samples. The chain recombines TRBV11-2 with TRBJ2-5; D remains unclear. CDR3 coding DNA: TGTGCCAGCAGCTTGGGGTACCAAGAGACCCAGTACTTC. Translating it yields CASSLGYQETQYF.